Listed below are T cell receptor beta chains from one sample, sequenced in a study of beta chain features in type 1 diabetes. This table comes from immunoSEQ multiplex PCR, and its TCRdb copy is limited to in-frame clones, with some not included. This table has approximately 340,000 clones, approximately 15% appearing once. The material sequenced was naive CD4+ T cells from blood. All receptors come from a woman between 18 and 29 years old in good health. Each CDR3 is given with its conserved first and last residue. The order of the fields is V gene, J gene, clone size, D gene, CDR3 DNA, CDR3 protein. D genes are given only for firm matches. Clone size is shown for a subset of rows, as once, few, many or a class of expanded clone.

v_call: TRBV7-3
j_call: TRBJ1-1
clone_size: NA
d_call: NA
cdr3_nt: TGTGCCAGCAGCCCGCAAGGACGGGGGAACACTGAAGCTTTCTTT
cdr3_aa: CASSPQGRGNTEAFF

v_call: TRBV30
j_call: TRBJ1-5
clone_size: few
d_call: NA
cdr3_nt: TGTGCCTGGAGTGTAGGGGAAGATCAGCCCCAGCATTTT
cdr3_aa: CAWSVGEDQPQHF

v_call: TRBV7-3
j_call: TRBJ2-1
clone_size: NA
d_call: TRBD2
cdr3_nt: TGTGCCAGCAGCTCCGGACTAGCGGCCAATGAGCAGTTCTTC
cdr3_aa: CASSSGLAANEQFF

v_call: TRBV19
j_call: TRBJ2-7
clone_size: few
d_call: TRBD2
cdr3_nt: TGTGCCAGTAGTCGCCCGGGACTACCAGCCTACGAGCAGTACTTC
cdr3_aa: CASSRPGLPAYEQYF

v_call: TRBV30
j_call: TRBJ2-7
clone_size: NA
d_call: NA
cdr3_nt: TGTGCCTGGAGTACCCGAGGGGGGCAGTACTTC
cdr3_aa: CAWSTRGGQYF

v_call: TRBV7-2
j_call: TRBJ1-3
clone_size: NA
d_call: NA
cdr3_nt: TGTGCCTCAGGAGGGACTGGAAACACCATATATTTT
cdr3_aa: CASGGTGNTIYF

v_call: TRBV30
j_call: TRBJ2-1
clone_size: NA
d_call: TRBD2
cdr3_nt: TGTGCCTGGAGTGTACAGGTAGCGGGCTACAATGAGCAGTTCTTC
cdr3_aa: CAWSVQVAGYNEQFF

v_call: TRBV4-1
j_call: TRBJ2-1
clone_size: NA
d_call: TRBD2
cdr3_nt: TGCGCCAGCAGTCAAGACCCCGGGACTAGCGGGAGAAGGATCTTC
cdr3_aa: CASSQDPGTSGRRIF

v_call: TRBV21-1
j_call: TRBJ1-1
clone_size: few
d_call: NA
cdr3_nt: TGTGCCCGCTGTCAGGGGGGGAACACTGAAGCTTTCTTT
cdr3_aa: CARCQGGNTEAFF

v_call: TRBV11-2
j_call: TRBJ2-1
clone_size: once
d_call: TRBD2
cdr3_nt: TGTGCCAGCAGCTTAGTAAGCGGGACTCGGAATGAGCAGTTCTTC
cdr3_aa: CASSLVSGTRNEQFF

v_call: TRBV5-4
j_call: TRBJ2-1
clone_size: few
d_call: TRBD1
cdr3_nt: TGTGCCAGCAGCTTCGTCAAGGGGGCAAGGAATGAGCAGTTCTTC
cdr3_aa: CASSFVKGARNEQFF

v_call: TRBV28
j_call: TRBJ2-7
clone_size: NA
d_call: TRBD2
cdr3_nt: TGTGCCAGCAGTTTCCTCAGCGGGAGATTTTCCTACGAGCAGTACTTC
cdr3_aa: CASSFLSGRFSYEQYF

v_call: TRBV9
j_call: TRBJ2-7
clone_size: NA
d_call: NA
cdr3_nt: TGTGCCAGCAACCCCACAACGCTTACCTACGAGCAGTACTTC
cdr3_aa: CASNPTTLTYEQYF

v_call: TRBV10-3
j_call: TRBJ2-1
clone_size: few
d_call: TRBD2
cdr3_nt: TGTGCCATCGGGCTAGCGGGAGGAAGAAAGTTCTTC
cdr3_aa: CAIGLAGGRKFF

v_call: TRBV7-8
j_call: TRBJ2-7
clone_size: NA
d_call: NA
cdr3_nt: TGTGCCAGCAGCTCCCAATACGAGCAGTACTTC
cdr3_aa: CASSSQYEQYF

v_call: TRBV7-9
j_call: TRBJ2-2
clone_size: NA
d_call: TRBD1
cdr3_nt: TGTGCCAGCAGCCCCGGTACAGGGGGCCTGAACACCGGGGAGCTGTTTTTT
cdr3_aa: CASSPGTGGLNTGELFF

v_call: TRBV21-1
j_call: TRBJ2-5
clone_size: NA
d_call: NA
cdr3_nt: TGTGCCAGCAGCAAAGGGGGCCTCAAGGGAGGGCCAGAGACCCAGTACTTC
cdr3_aa: CASSKGGLKGGPETQYF

v_call: TRBV6-5
j_call: TRBJ2-1
clone_size: NA
d_call: NA
cdr3_nt: TGTGCCAGCAGCCAGCGTGGTGAGCAGTTCTTC
cdr3_aa: CASSQRGEQFF

v_call: TRBV6-1
j_call: TRBJ2-2
clone_size: NA
d_call: NA
cdr3_nt: TGTGCCAGCAGGAAACTAGCGGAGCTGTTTTTT
cdr3_aa: CASRKLAELFF

v_call: TRBV28
j_call: TRBJ1-5
clone_size: few
d_call: NA
cdr3_nt: TGTGCCAGCAGTTCACAGGGTACGCCCAATCAGCCCCAGCATTTT
cdr3_aa: CASSSQGTPNQPQHF

v_call: TRBV30
j_call: TRBJ1-2
clone_size: NA
d_call: NA
cdr3_nt: TGTGCCTGGAGTGTACTAGACCCCGGGGGAGGCTACACCTTC
cdr3_aa: CAWSVLDPGGGYTF

v_call: TRBV6-5
j_call: TRBJ1-5
clone_size: NA
d_call: TRBD1
cdr3_nt: TGTGCCAGCAGTCGACAGGGGCCTAGCAATCAGCCCCAGCATTTT
cdr3_aa: CASSRQGPSNQPQHF

v_call: TRBV5-6
j_call: TRBJ2-3
clone_size: NA
d_call: NA
cdr3_nt: TGTGCCAGCAGCTCTGACGAGCGGTTGCGGGCAGATACGCAGTATTTT
cdr3_aa: CASSSDERLRADTQYF

v_call: TRBV9
j_call: TRBJ1-3
clone_size: NA
d_call: TRBD1
cdr3_nt: TGTGCCAGCAGCGAGGGGGCCTTTGTCTCTGGAAACACCATATATTTT
cdr3_aa: CASSEGAFVSGNTIYF

v_call: TRBV27
j_call: TRBJ2-1
clone_size: few
d_call: NA
cdr3_nt: TGTGCCAGCAGTTCGGACTTTCTGAATGAGCAGTTCTTC
cdr3_aa: CASSSDFLNEQFF

v_call: TRBV28
j_call: TRBJ1-5
clone_size: few
d_call: NA
cdr3_nt: TGTGCCAGCAGCCTCCCCCTACAGCCCCAGCATTTT
cdr3_aa: CASSLPLQPQHF

v_call: TRBV4-1
j_call: TRBJ2-7
clone_size: NA
d_call: TRBD2
cdr3_nt: TGCGCCAGCAGCCAAATAGCGGGCTTTACCTACGAGCAGTACTTC
cdr3_aa: CASSQIAGFTYEQYF

v_call: TRBV7-9
j_call: TRBJ1-2
clone_size: few
d_call: NA
cdr3_nt: TGTGCCAGCAGCTTAAGAGGGCCGACGCTGGATGGCTACACCTTC
cdr3_aa: CASSLRGPTLDGYTF

v_call: TRBV29-1
j_call: TRBJ2-1
clone_size: NA
d_call: NA
cdr3_nt: TGCAGCGTGTCAGGGGTATTTACTAATGAGCAGTTCTTC
cdr3_aa: CSVSGVFTNEQFF

v_call: TRBV28
j_call: TRBJ2-3
clone_size: NA
d_call: NA
cdr3_nt: TGTGCCAGCAGTTTAGGTGGTTTGTTTACTGGAGATACGCAGTATTTT
cdr3_aa: CASSLGGLFTGDTQYF

v_call: TRBV7-9
j_call: TRBJ2-5
clone_size: few
d_call: TRBD1
cdr3_nt: TGTGCCAGCAGCTTAGGACCGACAGGGGGAGAGACCCAGTACTTC
cdr3_aa: CASSLGPTGGETQYF

v_call: TRBV19
j_call: TRBJ2-7
clone_size: NA
d_call: TRBD2
cdr3_nt: TGTGCCAGTAGTATTCCGGGACTAGCGGGCTACGAGCAGTACTTC
cdr3_aa: CASSIPGLAGYEQYF

v_call: TRBV23-1
j_call: TRBJ2-2
clone_size: few
d_call: TRBD1
cdr3_nt: TGCGCCAGCAGGTGGGGGACCGGACGGGACAGCTTAAACACCGGGGAGCTGTTTTTT
cdr3_aa: CASRWGTGRDSLNTGELFF

v_call: TRBV2
j_call: TRBJ2-1
clone_size: NA
d_call: TRBD2
cdr3_nt: TGTGCCAGCAGTCTAGCGGGAGGGCCTTGGGGTGAGCAGTTCTTC
cdr3_aa: CASSLAGGPWGEQFF

v_call: TRBV6-1
j_call: TRBJ2-7
clone_size: few
d_call: TRBD2
cdr3_nt: TGTGCCAGCAGAGGACTAGCGGGAGGAGAGCACGAGCAGTACTTC
cdr3_aa: CASRGLAGGEHEQYF

v_call: TRBV5-1
j_call: TRBJ2-7
clone_size: NA
d_call: TRBD2
cdr3_nt: TGCGCCAGCAGCTTTTCTAGCGGGAGCTACGAGCAGTACTTC
cdr3_aa: CASSFSSGSYEQYF

v_call: TRBV14
j_call: TRBJ2-1
clone_size: few
d_call: NA
cdr3_nt: TGTGCCAGCAGCCAACGTCCGGGACTTAGCTCCTACAATGAGCAGTTCTTC
cdr3_aa: CASSQRPGLSSYNEQFF

v_call: TRBV5-1
j_call: TRBJ2-1
clone_size: few
d_call: TRBD1
cdr3_nt: TGCGCCAGCAGTCGGGACAGGGCTAAGGGCGAGCAGTTCTTC
cdr3_aa: CASSRDRAKGEQFF

v_call: TRBV7-2
j_call: TRBJ2-7
clone_size: NA
d_call: NA
cdr3_nt: TGTGCCAGCAGCTTAGAGCTGCAACTCGAGCAGTACTTC
cdr3_aa: CASSLELQLEQYF

v_call: TRBV7-9
j_call: TRBJ1-1
clone_size: NA
d_call: NA
cdr3_nt: TGTGCCAGCGTCGCCATAACCGGTGGCACTGAAGCTTTCTTT
cdr3_aa: CASVAITGGTEAFF

v_call: TRBV7-2
j_call: TRBJ2-7
clone_size: few
d_call: NA
cdr3_nt: TGTGCCAGCAGCTTACCGTCCGGGAGAAGGTCCTACGAGCAGTACTTC
cdr3_aa: CASSLPSGRRSYEQYF

v_call: TRBV9
j_call: TRBJ2-1
clone_size: NA
d_call: TRBD2
cdr3_nt: TGTGCCAGCAGCGAGCCCGGGACTAGCGGGAGATGGCGTGAGCAGTTCTTC
cdr3_aa: CASSEPGTSGRWREQFF

v_call: TRBV18
j_call: TRBJ2-7
clone_size: NA
d_call: NA
cdr3_nt: TGTGCCAGCTCAGCTTCGCAGGGCTACGAGCAGTACTTC
cdr3_aa: CASSASQGYEQYF

v_call: TRBV6-6
j_call: TRBJ1-4
clone_size: NA
d_call: NA
cdr3_nt: TGTGCCAGCAGTTACCAAGGGGGATCTAATGAAAAACTGTTTTTT
cdr3_aa: CASSYQGGSNEKLFF

v_call: TRBV29-1
j_call: TRBJ2-1
clone_size: NA
d_call: NA
cdr3_nt: TGCAGCGCTGCTGGGGACATACACAATGAGCAGTTCTTC
cdr3_aa: CSAAGDIHNEQFF

v_call: TRBV7-9
j_call: TRBJ2-5
clone_size: NA
d_call: TRBD1
cdr3_nt: TGTGCCAGCAGCACTGGACAGGGGGTGGGGGAGACCCAGTACTTC
cdr3_aa: CASSTGQGVGETQYF

v_call: TRBV14
j_call: TRBJ2-1
clone_size: NA
d_call: NA
cdr3_nt: TGTGCCAGCAGCCAATGGGCTGGGGGGACAGCTTACAATGAGCAGTTCTTC
cdr3_aa: CASSQWAGGTAYNEQFF

v_call: TRBV7-9
j_call: TRBJ2-3
clone_size: few
d_call: TRBD2
cdr3_nt: TGTGCCAGCAGCCTAGCGGGAGGCACAGATACGCAGTATTTT
cdr3_aa: CASSLAGGTDTQYF

v_call: TRBV28
j_call: TRBJ1-2
clone_size: NA
d_call: TRBD1
cdr3_nt: TGTGCCAGCACCGAATCAGGGGGCCGAGGCTACACCTTC
cdr3_aa: CASTESGGRGYTF